The 30 T cell receptor beta chains below come from one sample, sequenced in a study of PD-L1 blockade in urothelial cancer. Time point described: pretreatment peripheral blood. Using immunoSEQ multiplex PCR, the repertoire was profiled, and TCRdb retains in-frame clones only, with some absent. Here the sample spans 45,000 to 50,000 clones, 79% being singletons. The sequenced sample was PBMCs, obtained around atezolizumab (anti-PD-L1) treatment. Receptors were obtained from an older man with urothelial cancer.

This rearrangement joins TRBV30 to TRBJ1-4, with D possibly being TRBD1 (5 bases). Germline-derived CDR1 and CDR2 are GTSNPN and SVGIG (reference sequence). The CDR3 runs to 15 residues. V lost 3 bases to trimming and J lost 2 bases, with 13 bases between them. For the CDR3, the DNA is TGTGCCTGGAGCGTGGGGGGGGTGACTAATGAAAAACTGTTTTTT. It codes for CAWSVGGVTNEKLFF.

The chain has TRBV12-1 and TRBJ2-7; the D segment call TRBD2 is taken from the table without a DNA check. TRBV12-1 is listed as a pseudogene. This CDR3 region has 16 residues. Here the CDR3 DNA reads TGTGCCAGCACCCCCCCGGAGGGGGACTACTCCTACGAGCAGTACTTC. It translates to CASTPPEGDYSYEQYF.

This sequence joins TRBV18 and TRBJ2-2; D possibly corresponds to TRBD2 (5 bases). V lost 6 bases and J lost 3, with 11 bases in between. Germline V gives CDR1 KGHSH, CDR2 LQKENI. The length of the CDR3 is 14 residues. CDR3 residues: CASSLSGDTGELFF. The CDR3 nucleotides read TGTGCCAGCTCCCTTTCCGGGGACACCGGGGAGCTGTTTTTT.

The rearrangement uses TRBV9 and TRBJ2-6; 10 nucleotides line up with TRBD2. Trimming took 0 bases from V and 2 from J; bases not matched to a gene: 11. Germline lookup yields CDR1 SGDLS and CDR2 YYNGEE. The CDR3 loop spans 20 amino acids. CDR3 in DNA: TGTGCCAGCAGCGTAGTTGTAAGCGGGAGGGACAACCCTGGGGCCAACGTCCTGACTTTC. Residues: CASSVVVSGRDNPGANVLTF.

The rearrangement links TRBV14 to TRBJ1-4; a weak D match, TRBD1 (6 bases). Germline values: CDR1 SGHDN, CDR2 FVKESK. The CDR3 is 15 amino acids. V gave up 4 bases and J gave up 5 bases, with 14 bases separating them. CDR3 region: CASSLGQRNNEKLFF. The CDR3 region has the DNA TGTGCCAGCAGCCTCGGACAGCGAAACAATGAAAAACTGTTTTTT. Full variable domain (outside the CDR3, taken from reference TRBV14 and TRBJ1-4): EAGVTQFPSHSVIEKGQTVTLRCDPISGHDNLYWYRRVMGKEIKFLLHFVKESKQDESGMPNNRFLAERTGGTYSTLKVQPAELEDSGVYFCASSLGQRNNEKLFFGSGTQLSVL.

This clone was observed a few times. The chain carries TRBV7-9 and TRBJ2-7, with 15 bases matching TRBD2. The CDR3 contains 14 residues. Trimming cost V 4 bases and J 6 bases; bases outside gene matches: 1. CDR1 is SEHNR, CDR2 FQNEAQ, per germline (reference sequence). CDR3 in DNA: TGTGCCAGCAGCTCGGGACTAGCGGGAGGCGAGCAGTACTTC. Its protein product is CASSSGLAGGEQYF.

As DNA, the CDR3 is TGTGCCAGCAGCGTCTCAGGGGGGTCCTACGAGCAGTACTTC. It is translated as CASSVSGGSYEQYF. The chain joins TRBV7-3 to TRBJ2-7; D might be TRBD1 (7 bases). In germline, CDR1 is SGHTA, CDR2 FQGTGA. The CDR3 extends over 14 amino acids. The V end was cut by 5 bases, the J end by 1 base, with 12 bases between.

This chain uses TRBV5-4 with TRBJ2-1; possibly TRBD1 for D (6 bases). CDR3 length: 14 amino acids. The ends were cut back, 0 bases at V and 9 bases at J, with 13 bases in the middle. Germline V gives CDR1 SGHNT, CDR2 YYREEE (reference sequence). In nucleotides, the CDR3 is TGTGCCAGCAGCTTGGAGTCCATAGGGGGTGAGCAGTTCTTC. Translation: CASSLESIGGEQFF.

The genes are TRBV28 and TRBJ2-1; D is possibly TRBD2 (5 bases). Germline-derived CDR1 and CDR2 are MDHEN and SYDVKM. The CDR3 spans 14 residues. V was shortened by 8 bases and J by 0 bases, with 11 bases between the two germline ends. The CDR3 is CASLASGSYNEQFF. In DNA form, the CDR3 reads TGTGCCAGCCTAGCATCTGGCTCCTACAATGAGCAGTTCTTC.

The chain recombines TRBV5-1 with TRBJ2-3; TRBD2 aligns across 15 bases. Germline CDR1 and CDR2: SGHRS and YFSETQ. The CDR3 has 18 residues. The V gene end was trimmed by 0 bases and the J gene end by 0 bases; junction bases not matched to a gene: 2. The CDR3 region is CASSLAGLAGGSTDTQYF. As DNA, the CDR3 is TGCGCCAGCAGCTTGGCGGGACTAGCGGGAGGTAGCACAGATACGCAGTATTTT.

This sequence joins TRBV20-1 and TRBJ2-1; no reliable D call. The CDR3 extends over 11 amino acids. The V gene lost 4 bases and the J gene lost 9 bases, with 10 bases spanning the gap. From germline, CDR1 is DFQATT and CDR2 SNEGSKA (reference sequence). The CDR3 loop reads CSANVLGEQFF. In DNA form, the CDR3 reads TGCAGTGCTAATGTCCTCGGTGAGCAGTTCTTC.

The J gene is TRBJ2-5, the V gene TRBV5-4, with TRBD1 matching over 9 bases. V gave up 2 bases and J gave up 5 bases; unmatched junction bases: 7. Germline V gene sequence: CDR1 SGHNT, CDR2 YYREEE (reference sequence). This CDR3 contains 15 residues. The CDR3 loop is CASSLPTGGRETQYF. CDR3 DNA sequence: TGTGCCAGCAGCTTACCTACAGGGGGCAGGGAGACCCAGTACTTC.

The chain links TRBV7-8 to TRBJ2-7, with 7 bases lining up with TRBD1. The V gene end was trimmed by 0 bases and the J gene end by 1 base; junction bases not matched to a gene: 6. The CDR3 loop spans 16 amino acids. CDR1 is SGHVS, CDR2 FQNEAQ, per germline. Here the CDR3 DNA reads TGTGCCAGCAGCTTAGCTTGGACAGGTATTTCCTACGAGCAGTACTTC. Its protein is CASSLAWTGISYEQYF. The whole variable domain, remainder taken from reference TRBV7-8 and TRBJ2-7, is GAGVSQSPRYKVAKRGQDVALRCDPISGHVSLFWYQQALGQGPEFLTYFQNEAQLDKSGLPSDRFFAERPEGSVSTLKIQRTQQEDSAVYLCASSLAWTGISYEQYFGPGTRLTVT.

The chain employs TRBV2 and TRBJ1-5; 8 nucleotides agree with TRBD1. Germline V gives CDR1 SNHLY, CDR2 FYNNEI. The junction had 8 bases not matched to a gene; V was cut back by 4 bases and J by 6 bases. This CDR3 comprises 15 residues. CDR3 loop: CASSVRQGATQPQHF. CDR3 bases: TGTGCCAGCAGTGTGCGGCAGGGGGCGACTCAGCCCCAGCATTTT.

V and J are TRBV19 and TRBJ1-2, with 11 bases aligning to TRBD1. V was pared by 5 bases and J by 3 bases, with 5 bases of the junction left unmatched. The length of the CDR3 is 15 residues. Germline lookup yields CDR1 LNHDA and CDR2 SQIVND (reference sequence). The CDR3 region is CASSLPDRGHYGYTF. The CDR3 region has the DNA TGTGCCAGTAGTCTACCGGACAGGGGGCACTATGGCTACACCTTC.

The gene calls are TRBV28 and TRBJ2-7; D ambiguous. The germline gives CDR1 MDHEN, CDR2 SYDVKM. Trimming stripped 2 bases from V and 3 bases from J, with 11 bases between. The CDR3 is 14 amino acids. The CDR3, as DNA: TGTGCCAGCAGTTTAATACAGAGAAACTACGAGCAGTACTTC. As protein: CASSLIQRNYEQYF.

V is TRBV5-1 and J is TRBJ2-1; D perhaps matches TRBD1 (5 bases). The length of the CDR3 is 15 residues. Germline V gene sequence: CDR1 SGHRS, CDR2 YFSETQ. The V end was cut by 0 bases, the J end by 3 bases, with 10 bases between. The CDR3 is CASSLGGRGYNEQFF. The CDR3 DNA reads TGCGCCAGCAGCTTGGGGGGTAGGGGCTACAATGAGCAGTTCTTC.

This clone was counted a single time. The chain links TRBV5-1 to TRBJ2-3, with D uncertain. The CDR3 runs to 14 residues. Trimming pared 4 bases from V and 1 base from J, leaving 10 bases between. Germline loops: CDR1 SGHRS, CDR2 YFSETQ. The DNA of the CDR3 is TGCGCCAGCAGCCTGGTAACTGGCACAGATACGCAGTATTTT. This encodes CASSLVTGTDTQYF.

This clone was detected only a few times. The rearrangement joins TRBV6-1 to TRBJ2-1; 7 nucleotides align to TRBD2. The trim removed 6 bases at V and 1 base at J, leaving 6 bases unmatched. The germline gives CDR1 MNHNS, CDR2 SASEGT. This CDR3 region has 15 residues. This chain's CDR3 is CASRSGVGSYNEQFF. The DNA of the CDR3 is TGTGCCAGCAGAAGCGGGGTGGGGTCCTACAATGAGCAGTTCTTC.

This chain uses TRBV10-1 with TRBJ2-3; TRBD2 aligns across 8 bases. The CDR3 has 13 residues. V was pared by 6 bases and J by 9 bases, with 8 bases of the junction left unmatched. Germline CDR1 WNHNN, CDR2 SYGVQD (reference sequence). The chain's CDR3 is CASRASSSGTQYF. CDR3 coding DNA: TGCGCCAGCAGAGCTTCTTCTAGCGGGACGCAGTATTTT.

The chain uses TRBV6-1 and TRBJ2-7, with 12 bases fitting TRBD2. This CDR3 region has 16 residues. Germline trimming cut 3 bases from V and 4 bases from J; bases unmatched to any gene: 7. The germline V gene encodes CDR1 MNHNS and CDR2 SASEGT. The DNA for the CDR3 is TGTGCCAGCAGTGACCATCTAGCGGGGGGGAGATACGAGCAGTACTTC. Protein sequence: CASSDHLAGGRYEQYF.

This sequence joins TRBV2 and TRBJ2-3; 10 positions match TRBD2. CDR3 length: 15 amino acids. V was pared by 10 bases and J by 4 bases, with 11 bases of the junction left unmatched. Germline lookup yields CDR1 SNHLY and CDR2 FYNNEI. The chain's CDR3 is CATREASGSSDTQYF. In DNA, the CDR3 is TGTGCCACCCGGGAGGCTAGCGGGAGTTCAGATACGCAGTATTTT. Complete variable domain (other parts from reference TRBV2 and TRBJ2-3): EPEVTQTPSHQVTQMGQEVILRCVPISNHLYFYWYRQILGQKVEFLVSFYNNEISEKSEIFDDQFSVERPDGSNFTLKIRSTKLEDSAMYFCATREASGSSDTQYFGPGTRLTVL.

V is TRBV2 and J is TRBJ2-1; perhaps TRBD1 as D (8 bases). Germline CDR1 and CDR2: SNHLY and FYNNEI. The V and J ends lost 8 bases and 7 bases respectively, with 15 bases between them. CDR3 length: 13 amino acids. The CDR3 nucleotides read TGTGCCAGCTCCGGACAGGGAGGGAATGAGCAGTTCTTC. The encoded protein is CASSGQGGNEQFF.

The gene calls are TRBV30 and TRBJ1-1; no reliable D call. CDR1 and CDR2 (germline): GTSNPN, SVGIG (reference sequence). The CDR3 contains 13 residues. The ends were cut back, 0 bases at V and 2 bases at J, with 7 bases in the middle. Written as DNA, the CDR3 is TGTGCCTGGAGTGTAGCAGGTAACACTGAAGCTTTCTTT. This codes for CAWSVAGNTEAFF.

CDR3 sequence reads: CSISRDRSYEQYF. The CDR3 DNA follows: TGCAGCATTTCTAGGGACAGGTCCTACGAGCAGTACTTC. The chain employs TRBV29-1 and TRBJ2-7; 8 bases fit TRBD1. Germline-derived CDR1 and CDR2 are SQVTM and ANQGSEA. CDR3 length equals 13 residues. After removal of 8 bases from V and 1 base from J, the junction contained 7 bases not matched to a gene.

The genes are TRBV5-1 and TRBJ2-7, with 8 bases matching TRBD1. The CDR3 runs to 13 residues. V shed 4 bases, J shed 6 bases, and the junction held 6 bases outside the gene matches. Germline loops: CDR1 SGHRS, CDR2 YFSETQ. The CDR3 spells CASSPGQGREQYF. CDR3 coding DNA: TGCGCCAGCAGCCCTGGACAGGGTCGCGAGCAGTACTTC. Together with reference TRBV5-1 and TRBJ2-7, the CDR3 gives the full variable domain: KAGVTQTPRYLIKTRGQQVTLSCSPISGHRSVSWYQQTPGQGLQFLFEYFSETQRNKGNFPGRFSGRQFSNSRSEMNVSTLELGDSALYLCASSPGQGREQYFGPGTRLTVT.

The chain couples TRBV2 to TRBJ2-7; 7 positions agree with TRBD1. Germline lookup yields CDR1 SNHLY and CDR2 FYNNEI. This CDR3 is built from 14 residues. V shed 7 bases and J 2 bases; nucleotides not matched to a gene: 8. CDR3 residues: CASIPPGTAYEQYF. The CDR3 nucleotides read TGTGCCAGCATACCCCCCGGGACAGCCTACGAGCAGTACTTC.

This clone has a handful of counts. The rearrangement joins TRBV27 to TRBJ2-1; 7 bases agree with TRBD2. Per germline, CDR1 MNHEY and CDR2 SMNVEV (reference sequence). The CDR3 is made up of 14 amino acids. Unmatched junction bases numbered 6, after V lost 3 bases and J lost 7 bases. The CDR3 sequence: CASSLGGPRNEQFF. As DNA, the CDR3 is TGTGCCAGCAGTTTGGGAGGGCCTCGGAATGAGCAGTTCTTC.

CDR3 residues: CASMGRDVAKNIQYF. CDR3 coding DNA: TGCGCCAGCATGGGGCGGGATGTAGCCAAAAACATTCAGTACTTC. V gene TRBV10-1 combines with J gene TRBJ2-4, with D maybe TRBD2 (6 bases). The length of the CDR3 is 15 residues. V was pared by 7 bases and J by 0 bases, with 13 bases between. Germline V gene lookup returns CDR1 WNHNN and CDR2 SYGVQD (reference sequence).

The chain employs TRBV30 and TRBJ2-5; 7 nucleotides agree with TRBD2. Germline CDR1 reads GTSNPN; CDR2 reads SVGIG (reference sequence). CDR3 length: 15 residues. J gave up 5 bases and V 0 bases, and 9 bases lay outside the gene matches. CDR3 loop: CAWSVTAGVRETQYF. CDR3 coding DNA: TGTGCCTGGAGTGTAACGGCGGGAGTACGGGAGACCCAGTACTTC.